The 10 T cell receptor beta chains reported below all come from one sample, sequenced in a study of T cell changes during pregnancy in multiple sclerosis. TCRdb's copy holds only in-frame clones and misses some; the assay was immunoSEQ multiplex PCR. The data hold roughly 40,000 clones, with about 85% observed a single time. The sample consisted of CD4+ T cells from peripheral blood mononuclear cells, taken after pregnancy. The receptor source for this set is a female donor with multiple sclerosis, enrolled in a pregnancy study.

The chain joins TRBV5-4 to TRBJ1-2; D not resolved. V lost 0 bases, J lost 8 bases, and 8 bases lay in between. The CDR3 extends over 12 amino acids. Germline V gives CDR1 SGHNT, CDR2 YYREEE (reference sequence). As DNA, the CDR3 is TGTGCCAGCAGCTTGGAGAGGCGGGGCTACACCTTC. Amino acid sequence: CASSLERRGYTF.

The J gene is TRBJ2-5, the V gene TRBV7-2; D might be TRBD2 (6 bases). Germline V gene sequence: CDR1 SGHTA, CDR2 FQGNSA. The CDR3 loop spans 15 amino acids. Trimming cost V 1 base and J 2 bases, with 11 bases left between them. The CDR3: CASSLGSGVQETQYF. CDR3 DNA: TGTGCCAGCAGCTTAGGGTCGGGGGTACAAGAGACCCAGTACTTC.

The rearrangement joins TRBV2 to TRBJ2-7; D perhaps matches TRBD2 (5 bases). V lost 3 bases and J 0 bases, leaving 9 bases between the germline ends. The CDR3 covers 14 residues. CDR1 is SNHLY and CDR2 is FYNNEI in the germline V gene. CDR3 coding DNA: TGTGCCAGCAGTGAGGGCGCGGGCTCCTACGAGCAGTACTTC. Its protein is CASSEGAGSYEQYF.

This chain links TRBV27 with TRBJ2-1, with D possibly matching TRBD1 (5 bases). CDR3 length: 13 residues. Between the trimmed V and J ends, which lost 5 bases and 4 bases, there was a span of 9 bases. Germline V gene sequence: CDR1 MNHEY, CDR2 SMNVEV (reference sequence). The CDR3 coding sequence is TGTGCCAGCAGTCCGAACAGGTACAATGAGCAGTTCTTC. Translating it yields CASSPNRYNEQFF.

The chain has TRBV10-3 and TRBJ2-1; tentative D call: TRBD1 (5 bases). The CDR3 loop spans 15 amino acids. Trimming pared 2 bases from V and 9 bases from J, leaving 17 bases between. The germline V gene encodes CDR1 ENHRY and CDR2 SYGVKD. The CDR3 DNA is TGTGCCATCAGTGAGCCAGGGTATCGTCATGGTGAGCAGTTCTTC. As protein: CAISEPGYRHGEQFF.

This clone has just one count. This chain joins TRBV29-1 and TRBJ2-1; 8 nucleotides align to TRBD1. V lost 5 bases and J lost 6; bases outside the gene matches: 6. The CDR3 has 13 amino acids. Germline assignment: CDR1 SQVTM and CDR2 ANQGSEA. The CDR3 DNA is TGCAGCGTTCGCGCAGGGGGCTTCAATGAGCAGTTCTTC. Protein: CSVRAGGFNEQFF.

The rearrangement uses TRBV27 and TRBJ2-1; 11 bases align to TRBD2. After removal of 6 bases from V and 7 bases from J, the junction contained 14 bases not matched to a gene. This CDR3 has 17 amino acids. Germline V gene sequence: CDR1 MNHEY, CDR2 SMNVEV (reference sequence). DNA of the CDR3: TGTGCCAGCAGCCTTCGGAGTAGCGGGGGGGCCGGGAATGAGCAGTTCTTC. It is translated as CASSLRSSGGAGNEQFF.

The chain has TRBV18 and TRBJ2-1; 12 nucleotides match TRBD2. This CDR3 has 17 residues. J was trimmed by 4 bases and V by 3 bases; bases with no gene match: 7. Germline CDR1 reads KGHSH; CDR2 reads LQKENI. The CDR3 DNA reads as TGTGCCAGCTCACCGTTGAACCTAGCGGGGGGGTACAATGAGCAGTTCTTC. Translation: CASSPLNLAGGYNEQFF.

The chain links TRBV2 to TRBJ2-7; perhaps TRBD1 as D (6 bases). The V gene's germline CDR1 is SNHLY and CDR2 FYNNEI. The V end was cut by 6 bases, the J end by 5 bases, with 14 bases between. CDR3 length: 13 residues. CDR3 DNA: TGTGCCAGCAGAGAGGACAGTTTCAACGAGCAGTACTTC. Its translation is CASREDSFNEQYF.

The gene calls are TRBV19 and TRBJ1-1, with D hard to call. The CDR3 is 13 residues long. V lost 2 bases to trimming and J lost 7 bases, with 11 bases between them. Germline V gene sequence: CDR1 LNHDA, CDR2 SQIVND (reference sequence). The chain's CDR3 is CASSIIIAGEAFF. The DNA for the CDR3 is TGTGCCAGTAGTATAATAATAGCTGGTGAAGCTTTCTTT.